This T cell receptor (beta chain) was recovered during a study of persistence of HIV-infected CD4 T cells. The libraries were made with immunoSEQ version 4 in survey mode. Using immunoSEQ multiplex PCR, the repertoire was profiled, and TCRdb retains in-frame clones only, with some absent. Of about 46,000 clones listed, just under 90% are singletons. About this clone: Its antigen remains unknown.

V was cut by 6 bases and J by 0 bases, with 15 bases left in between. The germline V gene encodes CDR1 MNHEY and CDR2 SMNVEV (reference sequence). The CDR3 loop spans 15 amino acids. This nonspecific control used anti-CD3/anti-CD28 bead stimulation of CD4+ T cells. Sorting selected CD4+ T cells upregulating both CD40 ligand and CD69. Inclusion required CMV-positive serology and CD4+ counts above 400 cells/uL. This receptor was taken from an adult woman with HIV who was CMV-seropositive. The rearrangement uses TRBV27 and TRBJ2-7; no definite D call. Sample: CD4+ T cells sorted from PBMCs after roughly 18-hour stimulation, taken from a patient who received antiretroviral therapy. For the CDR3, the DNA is TGTGCCAGCAGGCGACTTTCCACGGGCTCCTACGAGCAGTACTTC. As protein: CASRRLSTGSYEQYF.